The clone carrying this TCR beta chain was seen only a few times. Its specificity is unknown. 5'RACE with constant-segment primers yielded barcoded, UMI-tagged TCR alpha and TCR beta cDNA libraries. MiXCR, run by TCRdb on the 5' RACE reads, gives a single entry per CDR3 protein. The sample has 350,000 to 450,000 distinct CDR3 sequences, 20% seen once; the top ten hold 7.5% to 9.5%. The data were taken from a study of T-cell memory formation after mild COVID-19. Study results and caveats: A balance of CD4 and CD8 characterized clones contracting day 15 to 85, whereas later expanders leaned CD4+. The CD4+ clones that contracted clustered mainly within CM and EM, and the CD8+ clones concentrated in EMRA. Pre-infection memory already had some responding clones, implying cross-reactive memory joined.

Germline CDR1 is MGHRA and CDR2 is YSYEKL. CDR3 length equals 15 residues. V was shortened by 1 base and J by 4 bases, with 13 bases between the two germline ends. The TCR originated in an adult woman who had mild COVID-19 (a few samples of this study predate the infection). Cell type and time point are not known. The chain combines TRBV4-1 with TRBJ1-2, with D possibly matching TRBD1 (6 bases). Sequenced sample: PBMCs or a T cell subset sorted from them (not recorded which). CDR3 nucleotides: TGCGCCAGCAGCCAAGTACAGGGAGGTGCCTATGGCTACACCTTC. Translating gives CASSQVQGGAYGYTF.